This is a list of T cell receptor beta chains from one sample in a study of blood T cells in healthy people across ages. TCRdb processed the 5' RACE reads anew with MiXCR; each CDR3 protein has one entry. The repertoire holds around 1,100,000 distinct CDR3 sequences, with 35% to 40% as singletons. The sequencing sample was made of blood. Every receptor here comes from a man between 18 and 35 years old in good health. The CDR3 runs from the conserved cysteine through the conserved F or W. A D gene is named only where the DNA matches it firmly.

cdr3_length j_call v_call d_call cdr3_aa
14 NA TRBV7-2 TRBD1 CASSSQGMANIQYF
12 TRBJ1-5 TRBV28 NA CASSQDAQPQHF
13 TRBJ1-2 TRBV20-1 NA CSASHTVNYGYTF
13 TRBJ1-2 TRBV20-1 NA CSAPKQGLGGYTF
14 TRBJ1-4 TRBV12-3/TRBV12-4 NA CASSLSTTNEKLFF
17 TRBJ2-1 TRBV7-2 TRBD2 CASSSLAGGYSYGEQFF
16 TRBJ2-3 TRBV9 TRBD2 CASSVRLAGDQDTQYF
13 TRBJ1-2 TRBV20-1 TRBD1 CSAVDRAPYGYTF
15 TRBJ1-1 TRBV5-1 NA CASSLAYGQDTEAFF
15 TRBJ1-1 TRBV4-1 NA CVSSQGDTPAVGAFF
15 TRBJ1-6 TRBV6-5 NA CASSYSWAGNWALHF
15 TRBJ1-2 TRBV12-3/TRBV12-4 TRBD1 CASSRGTGRGFGYTF
15 TRBJ2-3 TRBV18 TRBD1 CASSFTGTGRDTQYF
13 TRBJ2-1 TRBV4-2 NA CASSQNRGCEQFF
13 TRBJ1-4 TRBV20-1 NA CSAWVLGREKLFF
15 TRBJ1-5 TRBV20-1 NA CSARAGFYSNQPQHF
15 TRBJ2-3 TRBV20-1 TRBD1 CSATRGTGGTDTQYF
14 TRBJ2-2 TRBV20-1 NA CSARDLNFGGELFF
12 TRBJ1-4 TRBV7-9 NA CASSFKGEKLFF
14 TRBJ2-3 TRBV20-1 NA CSATGVSPTDTQYF
15 TRBJ1-1 TRBV13 NA CASSFGGGLGTEAFF
12 TRBJ2-3 TRBV4-3 NA CASSQRGDTQYF
19 TRBJ1-5 TRBV7-8 NA CASSLRPSTGTYSNQPQHF
13 TRBJ2-3 TRBV7-9 NA CASSPPGLYTQYF
16 TRBJ2-5 TRBV5-1 NA CASSLLRTGRQETQYF
13 TRBJ2-7 TRBV27 NA CASSLEGVCEQYF
15 TRBJ1-2 TRBV4-1 NA CASSREGVSNYGYTF